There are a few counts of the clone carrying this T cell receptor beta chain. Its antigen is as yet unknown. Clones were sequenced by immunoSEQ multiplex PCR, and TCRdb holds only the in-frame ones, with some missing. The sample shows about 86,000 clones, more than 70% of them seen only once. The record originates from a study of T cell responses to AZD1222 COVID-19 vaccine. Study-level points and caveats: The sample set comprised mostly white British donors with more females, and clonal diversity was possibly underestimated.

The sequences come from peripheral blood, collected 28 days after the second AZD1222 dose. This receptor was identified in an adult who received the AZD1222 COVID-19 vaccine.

The DNA of the CDR3 is TGTGCCAGCAGCCAAGATTTGGAGGTTTATGGCTACACCTTC. It specifies CASSQDLEVYGYTF. The genes are TRBV4-2 and TRBJ1-2; D not certain. Germline V lookup: CDR1 LGHNA, CDR2 YNFKEQ. V lost 0 bases, J lost 5 bases, and 10 bases lay in between. This CDR3 contains 14 residues.